This T cell receptor beta chain was identified in a study of shared clonotypes between healthy human individuals. Background on the study: There were three CD4 naive, three CD4 memory, two CD8 naive and one CD8 memory plates per donor.

The naive CD8 population came from CD45RO-negative cells selected for CCR7, without terminally differentiated effector memory CD45RA+ cells. Profiled with immunoSEQ multiplex PCR; TCRdb holds only in-frame clones, not every one. This sample yields a few million clones, of which about 93% are seen a single time; around 1.7% belongs to the top ten. Germline V gives CDR1 SGHVS, CDR2 FQNEAQ. Trimming took off 5 bases at V and 0 bases at J, with 6 bases between the two ends. The CDR3 consists of 13 residues. Sequenced sample: naive CD8+ T cells from PBMCs. V usage is TRBV7-8 and J usage is TRBJ2-3; D is ambiguous. This clonotype was sampled from a man aged 18 to 29 in good health. Some clones in this sample may be carry-over from other donors' samples. The CDR3 sequence is CASSPDSTDTQYF. Written as DNA, the CDR3 is TGTGCCAGCAGCCCAGACAGCACAGATACGCAGTATTTT.